This passage covers 6 T cell receptor beta chains from one sample sequenced in a study of T cells expressing NK-cell markers. TCRdb re-called the 5' RACE reads; every CDR3 protein appears as one record, without DNA. In total, the table holds a few hundred thousand distinct CDR3 sequences. The specimen was blood T cells: a sorted CD56 or NKG2C T cell subset, CD4+ or CD8+ T cells, or bulk PBMC T cells (not recorded which). These receptors came from a man aged 18-70 years in good health.

The V call is TRBV12-3 or TRBV12-4, the J call TRBJ2-1. This CDR3 region has 14 residues. The CDR3 region is CASTARLGSSEQFF.

V gene TRBV20-1 combines with J gene TRBJ2-1; TCRdb's D call, TRBD1, is unchecked because there is no DNA. Per germline, CDR1 DFQATT and CDR2 SNEGSKA (reference sequence). CDR3 length equals 15 residues. Here the CDR3 reads CSARELPRGAGEQFF.

The chain carries TRBV7-2 and TRBJ1-6; lacking DNA, the TRBD1 call made by TCRdb goes unchecked. This CDR3 spans 17 amino acids. In germline, CDR1 is SGHTA, CDR2 FQGNSA. The CDR3 loop is CASSPQGSGSYNSPLHF.

The chain uses TRBV5-5 and TRBJ2-7; the TCRdb D gene call, TRBD2, has no DNA to confirm it. Germline V CDR1 and CDR2: SGHKS, YYEKEE (reference sequence). CDR3 length: 18 amino acids. Here the CDR3 reads CASSSNGLAGGPKDEQYF.

The genes are TRBV7-9 and TRBJ2-7; the TCRdb D gene call, TRBD2, has no DNA to confirm it. CDR3 length: 15 amino acids. Germline CDR1 reads SEHNR; CDR2 reads FQNEAQ (reference sequence). The CDR3: CASSLNSGALREQYF.

The rearrangement joins TRBV3-1 to TRBJ2-5; no DNA is available, so the TRBD2 call from TCRdb remains unchecked. The CDR3 sequence is 16 residues long. Germline CDR1 reads LGHDT; CDR2 reads YNNKEL (reference sequence). The CDR3 protein is CASSRNAAGGFETQYF.